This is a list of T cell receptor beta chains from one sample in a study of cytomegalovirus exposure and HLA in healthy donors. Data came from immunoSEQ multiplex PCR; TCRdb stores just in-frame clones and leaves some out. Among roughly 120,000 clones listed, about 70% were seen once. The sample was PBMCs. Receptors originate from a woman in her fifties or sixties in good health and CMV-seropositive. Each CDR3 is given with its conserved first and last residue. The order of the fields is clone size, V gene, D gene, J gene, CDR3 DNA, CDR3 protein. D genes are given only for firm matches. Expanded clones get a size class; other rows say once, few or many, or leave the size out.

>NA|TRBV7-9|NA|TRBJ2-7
TGTGCCAGCAGCTTAGCGCGCGAGCAGTACTTC
CASSLAREQYF
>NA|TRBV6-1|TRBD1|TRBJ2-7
TGTGCCAGCAGGGACAGGGGAGGTTTTGCCTACGAGCAGTACTTC
CASRDRGGFAYEQYF
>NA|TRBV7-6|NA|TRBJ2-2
TGTGCCAGCAGCCCTGGGGGCGGGAGAGGTTCGGCCGGGGAGCTGTTTTTT
CASSPGGGRGSAGELFF
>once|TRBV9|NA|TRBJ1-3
TGTGCCCTCGCGCGGGGAGGCACCATATATTTT
CALARGGTIYF
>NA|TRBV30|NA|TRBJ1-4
TGTGCCTGGAGTTCCACCCTACGTGAAAAACTGTTTTTT
CAWSSTLREKLFF
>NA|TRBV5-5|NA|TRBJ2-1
TGTGCCAGCAGCTTGTTGGGGGCGCGGAGCAATGAGCAGTTCTTC
CASSLLGARSNEQFF
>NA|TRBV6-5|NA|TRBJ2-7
TGTGCCAGCAGTTACTCGATTCAGGGCAGCTACGAGCAGTACTTC
CASSYSIQGSYEQYF
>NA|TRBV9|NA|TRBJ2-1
TGTGCCAGCAGCTTGAGTTCAGGAATTTACAATGAGCAGTTCTTC
CASSLSSGIYNEQFF
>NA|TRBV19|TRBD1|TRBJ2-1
TGTGCCAGTAGTCGGACAGGTAAGAGCTCCTACAATGAGCAGCTCTTC
CASSRTGKSSYNEQLF
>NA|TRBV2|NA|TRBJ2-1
TGTGCCAGCAGTTTAGCCCTCAATGAGCAGTTCTTC
CASSLALNEQFF
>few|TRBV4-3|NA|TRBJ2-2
TGCGCCAGCAGCCAAGAAGTAGCGGAGGGGGAGCTGTTTTTT
CASSQEVAEGELFF
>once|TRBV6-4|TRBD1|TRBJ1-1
TGTGCCAGCTCGGAACAGGGGGTTCCTGGCACTGAAGCTTTCTTT
CASSEQGVPGTEAFF
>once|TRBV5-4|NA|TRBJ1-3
TGTGCCAGCAGCTTAGGACAGGGAAACACCATATATTTT
CASSLGQGNTIYF
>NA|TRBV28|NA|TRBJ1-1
TGTGCCAGCAGTTCGTTCTCCGGGGGGCTCACTGAAGCTTTCTTT
CASSSFSGGLTEAFF
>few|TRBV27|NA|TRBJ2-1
TGTGCCAGCAGTTTGGGGGGGGGCCCCTATGAGCAGTTCTTC
CASSLGGGPYEQFF
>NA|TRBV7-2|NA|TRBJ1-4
TGTGCCAGCAGCTCGACAGTCTCCGGGGAAAAACTGTTTTTT
CASSSTVSGEKLFF
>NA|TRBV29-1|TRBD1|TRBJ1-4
TGCAGCGTTGCCAGTACAGGGGAGCCTAATGAAAAACTGTTTTTT
CSVASTGEPNEKLFF
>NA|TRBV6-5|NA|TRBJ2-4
TGTGCCAGCAGTCGGACACTAGCCAAAAACATTCAGTACTTC
CASSRTLAKNIQYF
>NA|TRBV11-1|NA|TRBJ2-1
TGTGCCAGCACCTTGGGGGGAGGGGGAATCAGCTCCTACAATGAGCAGTTCTTC
CASTLGGGGISSYNEQFF
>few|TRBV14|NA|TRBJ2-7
TGTGCCAGCAGCCAAGGACAGGTATTCTACGAGCAGTACTTC
CASSQGQVFYEQYF
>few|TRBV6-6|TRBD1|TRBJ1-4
TGTGCCAGCAGCGACAGGGGCGGTGAAAAACTGTTTTTT
CASSDRGGEKLFF
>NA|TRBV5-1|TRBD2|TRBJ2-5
TGCGCCAGCAGCTTGGGCGCTAGCGGGGGACAAGAGACCCAGTACTTC
CASSLGASGGQETQYF
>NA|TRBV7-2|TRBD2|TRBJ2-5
TGTGCCAGCAGCCTCACTAGCGGGGGACAAGAGACCCAGTACTTC
CASSLTSGGQETQYF
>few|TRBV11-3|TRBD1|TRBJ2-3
TGTGCCAGCAGCTGGGGACAGGGGCTCACAGATACGCAGTATTTT
CASSWGQGLTDTQYF
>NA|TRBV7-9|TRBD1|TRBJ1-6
TGTTCCAGCAGCTTAGGAGGGGGTACAGGGGGATTTTCACCCCTCCACTTT
CSSSLGGGTGGFSPLHF
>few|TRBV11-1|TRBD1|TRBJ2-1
TGTGCCACAGCACCCATAACAGGGGCTCATGAGCAGTTCTTC
CATAPITGAHEQFF
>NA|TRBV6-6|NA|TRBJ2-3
TGTGCCAGCAGTTACCGGCGGGGCACAGATACGCAGTATTTT
CASSYRRGTDTQYF
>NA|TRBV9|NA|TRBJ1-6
TGTGCCAGCAGCGTAACAACAGGGACTAAATCACCCCTCCACTTT
CASSVTTGTKSPLHF
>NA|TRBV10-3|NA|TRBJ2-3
TGTGCCATCGGGGAGACAGGGACTAGCACAGATACGCAGTATTTT
CAIGETGTSTDTQYF
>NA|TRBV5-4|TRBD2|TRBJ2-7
TGTGCCAGCAGCTCGGGACTAGGAGTCTACGAGCAGTACTTC
CASSSGLGVYEQYF
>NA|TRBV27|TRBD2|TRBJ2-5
TGTGCCAGCAGTCTGGGACTAGCGGGAGGAGTGGAGACCCAGTACTTC
CASSLGLAGGVETQYF